The clone carrying this TCR beta chain appeared many times. These data originate in a study of Graves' ophthalmopathy and Graves' hyperthyroidism. Amplification of the TCR beta CDR3 regions used RNA transcripts (as template). An opening RT-PCR round employed HTBI primers and preceded a second-round multiplex PCR. TCRdb analysed the multiplex PCR reads with MiXCR anew, one entry per CDR3 protein. In the table there are 300,000 to 400,000 distinct CDR3 sequences, roughly a sixth of which are singletons. The receptor was derived from an adult man with Graves' ophthalmopathy. Sequencing used peripheral blood.

CDR3 coding DNA: TGTGCCAGCAAGGAGGCCCGTAACTACGAGCAGTACTTC. It encodes CASKEARNYEQYF. The chain employs TRBV6-2 or TRBV6-3 and TRBJ2-7, with a possible D match to TRBD2 (5 bases). Looked up from germline, CDR1 is MNHEY and CDR2 is SVGEGT. Trimming removed 7 bases from V and 3 bases from J, with 13 bases in between. The CDR3 is made up of 13 amino acids.